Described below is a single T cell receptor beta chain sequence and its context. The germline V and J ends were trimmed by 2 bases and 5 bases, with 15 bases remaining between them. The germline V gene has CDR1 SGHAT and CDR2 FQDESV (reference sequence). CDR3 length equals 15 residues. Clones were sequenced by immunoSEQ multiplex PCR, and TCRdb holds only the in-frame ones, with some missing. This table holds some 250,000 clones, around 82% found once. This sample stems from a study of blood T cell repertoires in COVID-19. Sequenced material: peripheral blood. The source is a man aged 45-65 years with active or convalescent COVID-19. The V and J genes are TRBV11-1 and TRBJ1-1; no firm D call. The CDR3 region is CASSLNGQVRTEAFF. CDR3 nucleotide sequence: TGTGCCAGCAGCTTAAATGGGCAGGTACGGACTGAAGCTTTCTTT.